The rows below give T cell receptor beta chains drawn from one sample of a study of CD8 T cells in Susac syndrome. TCRdb analysed the immunoSEQ multiplex PCR reads with MiXCR anew, one entry per CDR3 protein. The sample has about 120,000 distinct CDR3 sequences, approximately 90% seen once. The sample taken for sequencing was CD8+ T cells from PBMCs. These TCRs come from a human donor in good health. Each CDR3 is given with its conserved first and last residue. D genes are given only for firm matches. Rows give clone size only sometimes, using once, few, many, or a class for an expanded clone.

-	TRBV14	-	TRBJ2-7	TGTGCCAGCAGCCAAGTAGGTCCAGGGTTCTCCTACGAGCAGTACTTC	CASSQVGPGFSYEQYF
-	TRBV14	-	TRBJ2-7	TGTGCCAGCAGCCGGCTCCAAACCTACGAGCAGTACTTC	CASSRLQTYEQYF
-	TRBV3-1	TRBD2	TRBJ2-7	TGTGCCAGCAGCCTCGCCCAAGCCGAGCGGGGAATCTACGAGCAGTACTTC	CASSLAQAERGIYEQYF
-	TRBV7-7	-	TRBJ2-1	TGTGCTAGCAGCTTGAGTCCCTCGGGCAATGAGCAGTTCTTC	CASSLSPSGNEQFF
-	TRBV2	TRBD2	TRBJ2-5	TGTGCCAGCAGTGAGAGGCACGTGGGACTAGCATCAGAGACCCAGTACTTC	CASSERHVGLASETQYF
-	TRBV9	TRBD2	TRBJ2-2	TGTGCCAGCAGCGGCGTAGCGGGGGGGACCCTCGGGGAGCTGTTTTTT	CASSGVAGGTLGELFF
-	TRBV5-1	-	TRBJ1-1	TGCGCCAGCAGCGGGGGGGGAGTGAACACTGAAGCTTTCTTT	CASSGGGVNTEAFF
once	TRBV20-1	TRBD1	TRBJ2-5	TGCAGTGCAACCGGGACAGGGGGCTTGGAGACCCAGTACTTC	CSATGTGGLETQYF
-	TRBV4-1	-	TRBJ1-4	TGCGCCAGCAGCCCTACGAATGGAGAAAAACTGTTTTTT	CASSPTNGEKLFF
-	TRBV5-1	TRBD1	TRBJ1-1	TGCGCCAGCAGCATCACCCGGGACAGTTTTAACACTGAAGCTTTCTTT	CASSITRDSFNTEAFF
few	TRBV6-2/TRBV6-3	-	TRBJ1-1	TGTGCCAGCAGGAGGTCCACTGAAGCTTTCTTT	CASRRSTEAFF
-	TRBV5-1	-	TRBJ1-2	TGCGCCAGCAGCTTGGAGGTCGGGGGCTCGTATGGCTACACCTTC	CASSLEVGGSYGYTF
-	TRBV6-4	-	TRBJ1-2	TGTGCCAGCAGTGACGGAGTGTTCCCTGCTGACGGCTACACCTTC	CASSDGVFPADGYTF
-	TRBV12-3/TRBV12-4	-	TRBJ2-2	TGTGCCAGCAGATGGACAGAACTGAACACCGGGGAGCTGTTTTTT	CASRWTELNTGELFF
-	TRBV29-1	TRBD1	TRBJ1-4	TGCAGCGTTACCGCCGGGACAGGGGCTTCTAATGAAAAACTGTTTTTT	CSVTAGTGASNEKLFF
-	TRBV29-1	-	TRBJ1-2	TGCAGCGTTGAAGGGGGCGGTATATTCTATGGCTACACCTTC	CSVEGGGIFYGYTF
-	TRBV7-2	-	TRBJ1-1	TGTGCCAGCAGCTTAGTTCCGGTTCTGAACACTGAAGCTTTCTTT	CASSLVPVLNTEAFF
-	TRBV5-1	TRBD1	TRBJ1-4	TGCGCCAGCAGCTTCGGACAGGGGGCTGAAAAACTGTTTTTT	CASSFGQGAEKLFF
-	TRBV18	-	TRBJ2-2	TGTGCCAGCTCACCCCTAGATTCGTCCGGGGAGCTGTTTTTT	CASSPLDSSGELFF
-	TRBV2	-	TRBJ2-1	TGTGCCAGCAGTGAAGCGCCACTAGTTTCCTACAATGAGCAGTTCTTC	CASSEAPLVSYNEQFF
few	TRBV4-1	TRBD1	TRBJ2-7	TGCGCCAGCAGCCAAGATGACCAGGGGGCCTACGAGCAGTACTTC	CASSQDDQGAYEQYF
-	TRBV4-3	-	TRBJ2-5	TGCGCCAGCAGCCAAGATTCTGGTTCGGAGACCCAGTACTTC	CASSQDSGSETQYF
-	TRBV20-1	-	TRBJ2-5	TGCAGTGCTACCACCGGGACCCAGGGCGAGACCCAGTACTTC	CSATTGTQGETQYF
-	TRBV3-1	TRBD2	TRBJ2-1	TGTGCCAGCAGCCAAGACAGGCGGGGGGGATACAATGAGCAGTTCTTC	CASSQDRRGGYNEQFF
-	TRBV29-1	-	TRBJ2-1	TGCAGCGTTGAGGGTTGGGTAAGCTCCTACAATGAGCAGTTCTTC	CSVEGWVSSYNEQFF
few	TRBV4-1	-	TRBJ2-6	TGCGCCAGCAGCCAAGTGTCAGGGTTTAACTCTGGGGCCAACGTCCTGACTTTC	CASSQVSGFNSGANVLTF
-	TRBV12-3/TRBV12-4	TRBD2	TRBJ2-7	TGTGCCAGCAGTTTAGGGACTAGCGGGATTCAGTACGAGCAGTACTTC	CASSLGTSGIQYEQYF
-	TRBV7-9	-	TRBJ1-2	TGTGCCAGCAGCCAGACCGGGACACCAATTTCCTACACCTTC	CASSQTGTPISYTF
few	TRBV23-1	TRBD2	TRBJ2-7	TGCGCCAGCGGGGGGACTAGCGGGACCTCCTACGAGCAGTACTTC	CASGGTSGTSYEQYF
-	TRBV20-1	TRBD1	TRBJ1-2	TGCAGTGCTCGCCCGGGACAGCGTATCTATGGCTACACCTTC	CSARPGQRIYGYTF
-	TRBV7-9	-	TRBJ1-1	TGTGCCAGCAGCTTTGACAGCCGTGAAGCTTTCTTT	CASSFDSREAFF
-	TRBV19	-	TRBJ2-5	TGTGCCAGTAGTTCGCAGGGGCTTCAAGAGACCCAGTACTTC	CASSSQGLQETQYF
-	TRBV14	-	TRBJ1-1	TGTGCCAGCAGCCAGTGGAGGAACACTGAAGCTTTCTTT	CASSQWRNTEAFF